This T cell receptor (beta chain) originates from a study of type 1 and type 2 diabetes patients. Study summary: Participants included type 1 and type 2 diabetes patients plus nondiabetic controls. A total of 15 million to 20 million paired-end reads came from the whole study.

CDR1 is MDHEN and CDR2 is SYDVKM in the germline V gene. The V and J ends lost 3 bases and 8 bases respectively, with 13 bases between them. This CDR3 is 14 amino acids long. PCR was run on genomic DNA. Amplification of the beta chain CDR3 used 30 forward and 13 reverse multiplex primers. TCRdb ran MiXCR on the multiplex PCR reads and lists one entry per CDR3 protein. The data contain some 250,000 distinct CDR3 sequences, around 47% of them singletons. Other autoimmune diseases and infections within the past four weeks excluded donors. This TCR was recovered from a young man with type 2 diabetes. The rearrangement joins TRBV28 to TRBJ1-4; D might be TRBD1 (5 bases). Sequencing was performed on peripheral blood mononuclear cells (PBMCs). For the CDR3, the DNA is TGTGCCAGCAGTTTGGGGGGATCGGGCGAAAAACTGTTTTTT. Its protein is CASSLGGSGEKLFF. Drawing the rest from reference TRBV28 and TRBJ1-4, the complete variable domain is DVKVTQSSRYLVKRTGEKVFLECVQDMDHENMFWYRQDPGLGLRLIYFSYDVKMKEKGDIPEGYSVSREKKERFSLILESASTNQTSMYLCASSLGGSGEKLFFGSGTQLSVL.